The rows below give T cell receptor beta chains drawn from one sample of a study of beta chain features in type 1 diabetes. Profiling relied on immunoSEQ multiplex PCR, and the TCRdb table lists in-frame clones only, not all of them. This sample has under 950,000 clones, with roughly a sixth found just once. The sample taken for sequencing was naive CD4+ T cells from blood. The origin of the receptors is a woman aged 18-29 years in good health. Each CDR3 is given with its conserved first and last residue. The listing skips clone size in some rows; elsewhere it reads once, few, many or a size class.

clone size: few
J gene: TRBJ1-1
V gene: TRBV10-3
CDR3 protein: CAISGRGKSEAFF

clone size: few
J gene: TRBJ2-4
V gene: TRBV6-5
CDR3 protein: CASRPTRSFGIQYF

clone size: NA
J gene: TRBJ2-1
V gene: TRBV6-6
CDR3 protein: CASSYRQVYNEQFF

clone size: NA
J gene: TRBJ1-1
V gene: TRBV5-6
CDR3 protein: CASSLSGGDTKAFF

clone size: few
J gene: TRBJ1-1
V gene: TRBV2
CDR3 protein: CASSTGAGGTTEAFF

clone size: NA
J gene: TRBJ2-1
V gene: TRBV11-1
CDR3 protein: CASSLGVNSYNEQFF

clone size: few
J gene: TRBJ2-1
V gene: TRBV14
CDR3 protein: CASSQDYSRLAGYNEQFF

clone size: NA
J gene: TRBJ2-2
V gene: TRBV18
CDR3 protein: CASSPPTAQGNTGELFF

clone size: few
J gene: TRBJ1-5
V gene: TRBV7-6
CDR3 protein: CASSPTGSDQPQHF

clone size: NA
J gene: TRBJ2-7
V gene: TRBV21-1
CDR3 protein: CASSPGEVNSYEQYF

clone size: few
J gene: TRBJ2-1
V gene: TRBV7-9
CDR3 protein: CASSPTSFSAQVSVF

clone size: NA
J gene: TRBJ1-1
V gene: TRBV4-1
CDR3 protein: CASSHHAGGDTEAFF

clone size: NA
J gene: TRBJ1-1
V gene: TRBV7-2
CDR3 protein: CASSLTGTGGVNTEAFF

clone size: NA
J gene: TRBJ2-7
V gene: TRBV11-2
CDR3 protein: CASSSSLAAYEQYF

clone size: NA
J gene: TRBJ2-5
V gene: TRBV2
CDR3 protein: CASSAREGLAQYF

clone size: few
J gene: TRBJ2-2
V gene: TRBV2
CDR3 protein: CASSVLPPGTGELFF

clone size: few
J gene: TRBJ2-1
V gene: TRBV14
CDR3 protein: CASSQASGSFYEQFF

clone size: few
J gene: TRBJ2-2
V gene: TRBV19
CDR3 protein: CASSILNTGELFF

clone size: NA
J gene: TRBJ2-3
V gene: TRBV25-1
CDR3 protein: CASARGGGGTDTQYF

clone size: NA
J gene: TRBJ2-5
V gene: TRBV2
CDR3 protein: CASTGNREAAQYF

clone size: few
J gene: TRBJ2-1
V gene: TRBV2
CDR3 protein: CASSDNRETEQFF

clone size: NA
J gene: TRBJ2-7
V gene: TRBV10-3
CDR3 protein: CAISESPVYEQYF

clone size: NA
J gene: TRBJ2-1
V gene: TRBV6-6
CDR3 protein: CASALAGINEQFF

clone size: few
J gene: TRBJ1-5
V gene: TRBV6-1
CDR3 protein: CASSEKQGWVRNQPQHF

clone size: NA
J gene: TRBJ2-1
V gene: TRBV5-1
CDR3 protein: CASSLGSGSYNEQFF

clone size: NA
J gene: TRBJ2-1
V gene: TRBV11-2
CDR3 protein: CASSRAIRRITWNEQFF

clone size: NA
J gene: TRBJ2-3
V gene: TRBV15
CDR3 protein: CATSRELSGRAVTDTQYF

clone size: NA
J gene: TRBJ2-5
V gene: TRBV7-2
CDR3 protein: CASSLVVAGGSGQETQYF

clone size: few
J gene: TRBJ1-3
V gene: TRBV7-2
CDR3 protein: CASRFGQRGNTIYF

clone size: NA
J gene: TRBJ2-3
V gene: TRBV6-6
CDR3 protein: CASSPTGFHTQYF

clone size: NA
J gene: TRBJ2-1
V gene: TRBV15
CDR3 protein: CATSFTLADNNRGQFF

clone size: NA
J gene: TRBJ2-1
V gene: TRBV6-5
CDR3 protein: CASSYSSSGRYNEQFF

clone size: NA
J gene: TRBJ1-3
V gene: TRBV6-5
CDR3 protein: CASRREISGNTIYF

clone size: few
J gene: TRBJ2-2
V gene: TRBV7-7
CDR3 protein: CASSMVRDTGELFF

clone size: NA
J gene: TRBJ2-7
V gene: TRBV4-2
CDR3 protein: CASSQDWAGSRYEQYF

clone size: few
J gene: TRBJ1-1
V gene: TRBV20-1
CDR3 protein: CSASENTEAFF

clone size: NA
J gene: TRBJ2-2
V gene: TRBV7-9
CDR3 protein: CASSLKGPGELFF

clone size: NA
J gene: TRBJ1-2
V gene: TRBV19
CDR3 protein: CASTSDRGYYGYTF

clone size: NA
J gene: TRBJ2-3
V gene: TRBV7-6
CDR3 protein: CASSLIQTDTQYF

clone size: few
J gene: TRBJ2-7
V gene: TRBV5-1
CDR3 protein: CASTPGHSSYEQYF

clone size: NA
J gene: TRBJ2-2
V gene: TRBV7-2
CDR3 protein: CASSQQRGSPGELFF

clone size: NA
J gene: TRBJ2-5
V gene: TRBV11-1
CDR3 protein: CASSFNSGSKETQYF

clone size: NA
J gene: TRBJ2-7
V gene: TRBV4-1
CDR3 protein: CASSQVFRETSGMYEQYF

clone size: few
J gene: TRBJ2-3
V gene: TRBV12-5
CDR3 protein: CASGLGLAGGDTQYF

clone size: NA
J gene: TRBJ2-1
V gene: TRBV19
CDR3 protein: CASSMGRAYNEQFF

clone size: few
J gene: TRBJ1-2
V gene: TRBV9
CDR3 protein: CASSVGGPARRNYGYTF

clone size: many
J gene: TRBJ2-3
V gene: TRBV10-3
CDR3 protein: CASRGTDTQYF

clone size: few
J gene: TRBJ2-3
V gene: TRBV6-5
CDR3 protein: CASSYGQGSGDTQYF

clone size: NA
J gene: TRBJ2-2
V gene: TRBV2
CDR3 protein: CASSGTGIGGELFF

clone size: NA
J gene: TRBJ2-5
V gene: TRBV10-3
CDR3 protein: CAINKNREQETQYF

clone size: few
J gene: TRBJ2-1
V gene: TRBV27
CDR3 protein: CASSFKRESNEQFF